This TCR beta chain was sequenced during a study of neoadjuvant nivolumab and ipilimumab in lung cancer. Study overall: The combination arm added day-1 ipilimumab 1 mg/kg to nivolumab 3 mg/kg on days 1, 15, 29.

The germline V and J ends were trimmed by 3 bases and 3 bases, with 12 bases remaining between them. The germline V gene has CDR1 LNHDA and CDR2 SQIVND (reference sequence). The CDR3 is 15 residues long. In regard to this clone: Its antigen remains unidentified.

Study-level points and caveats: Blood richness before therapy tracked richness in tumors resected after neoadjuvant therapy. Only two of four nivolumab-treated tumors gained richness and clonality by surgery. Only a small number of samples underwent TCR sequencing.

The repertoire was sequenced with immunoSEQ multiplex PCR; TCRdb's copy has only in-frame clones and lacks some. The sample includes some 38,000 clones, 89% of them seen just once. This clonotype was obtained from an adult with non-small cell lung cancer. This specimen consisted of peripheral blood, obtained before neoadjuvant nivolumab, alone or with ipilimumab. V gene TRBV19 combines with J gene TRBJ2-1; weak D call: TRBD2 (5 bases). The CDR3 DNA sequence: TGTGCCAGTAGTATGGTGGTAGCGAGCTACAATGAGCAGTTCTTC. This gives the protein CASSMVVASYNEQFF.